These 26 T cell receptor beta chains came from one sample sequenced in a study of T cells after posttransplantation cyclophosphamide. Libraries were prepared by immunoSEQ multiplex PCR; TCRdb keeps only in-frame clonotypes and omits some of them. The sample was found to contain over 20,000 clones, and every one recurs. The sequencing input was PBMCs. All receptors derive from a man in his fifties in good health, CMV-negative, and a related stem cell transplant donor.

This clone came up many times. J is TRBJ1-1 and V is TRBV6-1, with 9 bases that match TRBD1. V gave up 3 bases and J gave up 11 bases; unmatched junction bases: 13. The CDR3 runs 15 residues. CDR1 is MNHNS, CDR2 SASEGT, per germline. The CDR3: CASSEGGTGFYSAFF. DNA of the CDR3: TGTGCCAGCAGTGAGGGGGGGACAGGGTTCTATAGCGCTTTCTTT.

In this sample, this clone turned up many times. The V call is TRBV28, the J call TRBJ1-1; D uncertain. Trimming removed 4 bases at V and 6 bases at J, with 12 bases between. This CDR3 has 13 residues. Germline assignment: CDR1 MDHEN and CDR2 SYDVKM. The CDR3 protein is CASSSGDRPEAFF. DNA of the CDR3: TGTGCCAGCAGTTCCGGGGATCGGCCTGAAGCTTTCTTT. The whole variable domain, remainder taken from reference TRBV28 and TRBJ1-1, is DVKVTQSSRYLVKRTGEKVFLECVQDMDHENMFWYRQDPGLGLRLIYFSYDVKMKEKGDIPEGYSVSREKKERFSLILESASTNQTSMYLCASSSGDRPEAFFGQGTRLTVV.

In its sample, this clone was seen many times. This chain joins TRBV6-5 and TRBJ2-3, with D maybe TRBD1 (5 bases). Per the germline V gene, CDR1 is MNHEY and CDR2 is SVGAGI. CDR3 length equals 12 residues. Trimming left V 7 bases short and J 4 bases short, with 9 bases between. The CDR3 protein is CASNQGPDTQYF. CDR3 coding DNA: TGTGCCAGCAATCAGGGTCCAGATACGCAGTATTTT.

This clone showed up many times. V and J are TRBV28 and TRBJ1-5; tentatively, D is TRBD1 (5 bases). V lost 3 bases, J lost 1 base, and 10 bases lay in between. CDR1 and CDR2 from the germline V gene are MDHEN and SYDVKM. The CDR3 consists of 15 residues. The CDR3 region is CASSLGGGSNQPQHF. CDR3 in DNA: TGTGCCAGCAGTTTGGGGGGAGGGAGCAATCAGCCCCAGCATTTT.

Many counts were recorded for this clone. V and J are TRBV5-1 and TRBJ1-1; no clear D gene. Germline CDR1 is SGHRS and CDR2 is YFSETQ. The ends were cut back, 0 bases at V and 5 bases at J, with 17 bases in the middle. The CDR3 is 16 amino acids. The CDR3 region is CASSLVQKPSGTEAFF. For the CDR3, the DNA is TGCGCCAGCAGCTTGGTTCAGAAACCTTCGGGAACTGAAGCTTTCTTT.

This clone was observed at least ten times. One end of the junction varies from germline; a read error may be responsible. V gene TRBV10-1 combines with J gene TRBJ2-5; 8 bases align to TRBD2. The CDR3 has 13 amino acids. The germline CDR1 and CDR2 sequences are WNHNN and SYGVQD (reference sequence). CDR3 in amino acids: CASSTGLGETQYF. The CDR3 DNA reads TGCGCCAGCAGCACGGGACTAGGGGAGACACAGTACTTC.

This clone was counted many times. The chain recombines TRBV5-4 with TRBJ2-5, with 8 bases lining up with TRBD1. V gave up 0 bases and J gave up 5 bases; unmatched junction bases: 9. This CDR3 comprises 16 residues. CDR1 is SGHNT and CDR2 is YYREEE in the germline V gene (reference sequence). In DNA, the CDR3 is TGTGCCAGCAGCTTGGACGGCGGCAGGGGGCGTGAGACCCAGTACTTC. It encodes CASSLDGGRGRETQYF. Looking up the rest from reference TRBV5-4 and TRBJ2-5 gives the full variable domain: ETGVTQSPTHLIKTRGQQVTLRCSSQSGHNTVSWYQQALGQGPQFIFQYYREEENGRGNFPPRFSGLQFPNYSSELNVNALELDDSALYLCASSLDGGRGRETQYFGPGTRLLVL.

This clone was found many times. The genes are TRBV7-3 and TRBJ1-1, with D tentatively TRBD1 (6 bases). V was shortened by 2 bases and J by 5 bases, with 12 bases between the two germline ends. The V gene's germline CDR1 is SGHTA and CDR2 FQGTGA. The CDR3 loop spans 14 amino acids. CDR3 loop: CASSLAGAGTEAFF. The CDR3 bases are TGTGCCAGCAGCTTAGCGGGGGCTGGGACTGAAGCTTTCTTT. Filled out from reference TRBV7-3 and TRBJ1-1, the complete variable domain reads GAGVSQTPSNKVTEKGKYVELRCDPISGHTALYWYRQSLGQGPEFLIYFQGTGAADDSGLPNDRFFAVRPEGSVSTLKIQRTERGDSAVYLCASSLAGAGTEAFFGQGTRLTVV.

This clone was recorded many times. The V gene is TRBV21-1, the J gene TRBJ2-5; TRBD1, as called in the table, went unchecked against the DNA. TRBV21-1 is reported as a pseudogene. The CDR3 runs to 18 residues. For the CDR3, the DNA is TGTGCCAGCAGCAAAGTGGTCCCGGGACAGGGGGCCGCAAAGACCCAGTACTTC. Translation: CASSKVVPGQGAAKTQYF.

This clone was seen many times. Written as DNA, the CDR3 is TGTGCCAGCAGCCCGAGGCCTGACGACGAGCAGTACTTC. It translates to CASSPRPDDEQYF. The V and J genes are TRBV7-3 and TRBJ2-7; D remains ambiguous. Looked up from germline, CDR1 is SGHTA and CDR2 is FQGTGA. This CDR3 is 13 amino acids long. V was pared by 5 bases and J by 5 bases, with 13 bases between. The whole variable domain, remainder taken from reference TRBV7-3 and TRBJ2-7, is GAGVSQTPSNKVTEKGKYVELRCDPISGHTALYWYRQSLGQGPEFLIYFQGTGAADDSGLPNDRFFAVRPEGSVSTLKIQRTERGDSAVYLCASSPRPDDEQYFGPGTRLTVT.

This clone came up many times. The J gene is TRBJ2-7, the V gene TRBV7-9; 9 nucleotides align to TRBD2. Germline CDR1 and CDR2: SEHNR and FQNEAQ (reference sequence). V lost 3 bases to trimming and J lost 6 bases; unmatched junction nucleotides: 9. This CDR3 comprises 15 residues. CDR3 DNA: TGTGCCAGCAGCTTTTGGCGGGGGGGTATCTCCGAGCAGTACTTC. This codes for CASSFWRGGISEQYF.

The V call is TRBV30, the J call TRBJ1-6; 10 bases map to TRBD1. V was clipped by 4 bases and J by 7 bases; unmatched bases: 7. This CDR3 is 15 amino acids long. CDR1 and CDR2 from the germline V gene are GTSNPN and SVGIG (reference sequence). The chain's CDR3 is CAWKGRQGANSPLHF. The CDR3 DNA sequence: TGTGCCTGGAAGGGAAGACAGGGGGCCAATTCACCCCTCCACTTT.

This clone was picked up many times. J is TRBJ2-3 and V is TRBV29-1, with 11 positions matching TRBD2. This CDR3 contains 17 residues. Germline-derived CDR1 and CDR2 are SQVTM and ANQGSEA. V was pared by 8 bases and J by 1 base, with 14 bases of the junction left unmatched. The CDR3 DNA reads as TGCAGCCTATTGACTAGCGGGGAGATTCTAGGCACAGATACGCAGTATTTT. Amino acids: CSLLTSGEILGTDTQYF.

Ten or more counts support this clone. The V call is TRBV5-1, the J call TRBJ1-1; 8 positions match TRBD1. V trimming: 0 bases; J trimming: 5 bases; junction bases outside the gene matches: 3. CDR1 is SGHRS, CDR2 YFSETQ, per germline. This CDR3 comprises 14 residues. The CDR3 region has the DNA TGCGCCAGCAGCTTGGGGACAGGGCGGACTGAAGCTTTCTTT. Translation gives CASSLGTGRTEAFF.

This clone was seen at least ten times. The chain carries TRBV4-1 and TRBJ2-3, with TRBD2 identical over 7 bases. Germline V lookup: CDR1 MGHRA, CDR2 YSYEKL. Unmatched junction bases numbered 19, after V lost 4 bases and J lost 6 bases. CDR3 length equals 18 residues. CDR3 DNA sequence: TGCGCCAGCAGCCTTATGGCGGGAGCCGTTGGCGTGAGGGATACGCAGTATTTT. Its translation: CASSLMAGAVGVRDTQYF.

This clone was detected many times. The CDR3 region is CASSLTLGSYNEQFF. The CDR3 bases are TGTGCCAGCAGCTTAACACTCGGCTCCTACAATGAGCAGTTCTTC. The rearrangement uses TRBV7-3 and TRBJ2-1; no clear D. The V gene's germline CDR1 is SGHTA and CDR2 FQGTGA. V was cut by 0 bases and J by 0 bases, with 6 bases left in between. The length of the CDR3 is 15 residues. Together with reference TRBV7-3 and TRBJ2-1, the CDR3 gives the full variable domain: GAGVSQTPSNKVTEKGKYVELRCDPISGHTALYWYRQSLGQGPEFLIYFQGTGAADDSGLPNDRFFAVRPEGSVSTLKIQRTERGDSAVYLCASSLTLGSYNEQFFGPGTRLTVL.

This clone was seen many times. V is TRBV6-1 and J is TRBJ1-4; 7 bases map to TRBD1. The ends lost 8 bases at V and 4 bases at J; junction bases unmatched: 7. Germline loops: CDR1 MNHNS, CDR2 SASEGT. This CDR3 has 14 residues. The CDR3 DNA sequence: TGTGCCAGCCATAGGGGACAGTATAATGAAAAACTGTTTTTT. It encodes CASHRGQYNEKLFF.

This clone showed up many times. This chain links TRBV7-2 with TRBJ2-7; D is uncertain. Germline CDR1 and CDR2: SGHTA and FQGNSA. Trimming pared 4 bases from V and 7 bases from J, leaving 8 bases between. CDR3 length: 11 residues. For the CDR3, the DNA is TGTGCCAGCAGCTATTACAGAGAGCAGTACTTC. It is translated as CASSYYREQYF.

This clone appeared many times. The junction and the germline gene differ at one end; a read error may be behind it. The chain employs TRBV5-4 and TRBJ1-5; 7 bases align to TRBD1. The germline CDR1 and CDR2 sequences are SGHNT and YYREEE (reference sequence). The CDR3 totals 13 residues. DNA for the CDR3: TGTGCCAGCAGCTTGGTTGGGGGAGACAGGGAAATTTTT. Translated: CASSLVGGDREIF.

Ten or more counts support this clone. CDR3 nucleotide sequence: TGTGCCACCAGGTCCAGGGGCAACTATGGCTACACCTTC. It translates to CATRSRGNYGYTF. The V call is TRBV19, the J call TRBJ1-2; weak D call: TRBD1 (6 bases). The germline gives CDR1 LNHDA, CDR2 SQIVND (reference sequence). V dropped 10 bases and J dropped 2 bases, with 14 bases sitting between them. The length of the CDR3 is 13 residues. The variable domain in full, completed from reference TRBV19 and TRBJ1-2, reads DGGITQSPKYLFRKEGQNVTLSCEQNLNHDAMYWYRQDPGQGLRLIYYSQIVNDFQKGDIAEGYSVSREKKESFPLTVTSAQKNPTAFYLCATRSRGNYGYTFGSGTRLTVV.

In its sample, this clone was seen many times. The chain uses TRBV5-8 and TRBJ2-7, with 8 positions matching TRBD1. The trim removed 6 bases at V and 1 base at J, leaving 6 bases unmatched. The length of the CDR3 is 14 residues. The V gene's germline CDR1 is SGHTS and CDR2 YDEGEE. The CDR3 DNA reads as TGTGCCAGCACCATTGACAGGGGTTCCTACGAGCAGTACTTC. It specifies CASTIDRGSYEQYF.

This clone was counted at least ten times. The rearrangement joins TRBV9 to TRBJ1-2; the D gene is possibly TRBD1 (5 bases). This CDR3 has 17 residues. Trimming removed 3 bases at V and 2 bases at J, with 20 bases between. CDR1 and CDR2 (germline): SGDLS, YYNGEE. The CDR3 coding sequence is TGTGCCAGCAGCGCAGCCAGGGCAGCCGACTCGAACTATGGCTACACCTTC. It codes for CASSAARAADSNYGYTF.

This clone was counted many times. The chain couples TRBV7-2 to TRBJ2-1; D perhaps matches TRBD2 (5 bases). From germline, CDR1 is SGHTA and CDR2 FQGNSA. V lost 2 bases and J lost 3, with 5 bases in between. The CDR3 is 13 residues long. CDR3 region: CASSLTSYNEQFF. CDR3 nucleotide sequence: TGTGCCAGCAGCTTAACTAGCTACAATGAGCAGTTCTTC.

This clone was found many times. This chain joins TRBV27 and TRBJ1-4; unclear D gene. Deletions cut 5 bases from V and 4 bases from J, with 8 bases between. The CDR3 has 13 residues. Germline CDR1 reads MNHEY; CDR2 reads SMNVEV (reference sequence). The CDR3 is CASSALDNEKLFF. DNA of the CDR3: TGTGCCAGCAGTGCACTCGATAATGAAAAACTGTTTTTT.

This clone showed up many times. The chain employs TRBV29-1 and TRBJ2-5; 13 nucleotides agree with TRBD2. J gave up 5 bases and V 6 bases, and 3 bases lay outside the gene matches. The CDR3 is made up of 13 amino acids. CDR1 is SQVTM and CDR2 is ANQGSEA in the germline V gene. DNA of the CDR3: TGCAGCGTCCGGACTAGCGGGAGTGAGACCCAGTACTTC. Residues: CSVRTSGSETQYF.

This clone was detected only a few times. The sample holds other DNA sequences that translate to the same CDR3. CDR3 amino acids: CSAGYGGQETQYF. The CDR3 DNA reads as TGCAGCGCCGGATACGGAGGGCAAGAGACCCAGTACTTC. The rearrangement uses TRBV29-1 and TRBJ2-5, with D possibly TRBD2 on 6 matching bases. The CDR3 is 13 amino acids. Trimming cost V 7 bases and J 2 bases, with 14 bases left between them. CDR1 is SQVTM, CDR2 ANQGSEA, per germline. The entire variable domain, with the rest obtained from reference TRBV29-1 and TRBJ2-5, is as follows: SAVISQKPSRDICQRGTSLTIQCQVDSQVTMMFWYRQQPGQSLTLIATANQGSEATYESGFVIDKFPISRPNLTFSTLTVSNMSPEDSSIYLCSAGYGGQETQYFGPGTRLLVL.